Reported below is one TCR beta chain. This sample was included in a study of cytomegalovirus exposure and HLA in healthy donors. PCR employed 60 Vbeta and 13 Jbeta primers. Method: immunoSEQ multiplex PCR; TCRdb's copy keeps in-frame clones and lacks some. Among roughly 110,000 clones listed, around 68% were seen once. The sequenced sample consisted of PBMCs. This clonotype originated in a middle-aged woman in good health and CMV-seropositive.

The CDR3 reads CASSLSIRGRLGGYTF. DNA for the CDR3: TGTGCCAGCAGTTTATCGATCCGGGGTCGTCTGGGGGGCTACACCTTC. V usage is TRBV27 and J usage is TRBJ1-2; unclear D gene. Trimming cost V 0 bases and J 8 bases, with 19 bases left between them. The CDR3 contains 16 residues. Germline V gives CDR1 MNHEY, CDR2 SMNVEV (reference sequence).